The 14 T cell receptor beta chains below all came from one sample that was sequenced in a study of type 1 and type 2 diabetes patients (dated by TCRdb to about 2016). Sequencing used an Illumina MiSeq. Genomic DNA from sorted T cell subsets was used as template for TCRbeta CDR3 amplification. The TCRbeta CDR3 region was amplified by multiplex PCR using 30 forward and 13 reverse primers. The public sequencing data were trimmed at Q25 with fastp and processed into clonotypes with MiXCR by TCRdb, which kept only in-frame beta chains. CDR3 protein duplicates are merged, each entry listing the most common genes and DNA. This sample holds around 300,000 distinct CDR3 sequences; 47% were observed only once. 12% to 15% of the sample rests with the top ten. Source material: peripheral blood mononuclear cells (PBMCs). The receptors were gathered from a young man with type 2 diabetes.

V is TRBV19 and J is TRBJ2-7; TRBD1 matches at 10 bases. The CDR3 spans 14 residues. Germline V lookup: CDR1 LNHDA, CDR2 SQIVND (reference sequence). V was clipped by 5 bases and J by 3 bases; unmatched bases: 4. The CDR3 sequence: CASSSRDRGYEQYF. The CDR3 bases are TGTGCCAGTAGTTCCAGGGACAGGGGCTACGAGCAGTACTTC. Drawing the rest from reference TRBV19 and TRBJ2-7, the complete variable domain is DGGITQSPKYLFRKEGQNVTLSCEQNLNHDAMYWYRQDPGQGLRLIYYSQIVNDFQKGDIAEGYSVSREKKESFPLTVTSAQKNPTAFYLCASSSRDRGYEQYFGPGTRLTVT.

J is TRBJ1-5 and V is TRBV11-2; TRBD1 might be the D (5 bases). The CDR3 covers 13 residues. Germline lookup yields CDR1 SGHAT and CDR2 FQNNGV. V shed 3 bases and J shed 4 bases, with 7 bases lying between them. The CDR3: CASSLRGNQPQHF. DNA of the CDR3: TGTGCCAGCAGCTTGAGGGGAAATCAGCCCCAGCATTTT.

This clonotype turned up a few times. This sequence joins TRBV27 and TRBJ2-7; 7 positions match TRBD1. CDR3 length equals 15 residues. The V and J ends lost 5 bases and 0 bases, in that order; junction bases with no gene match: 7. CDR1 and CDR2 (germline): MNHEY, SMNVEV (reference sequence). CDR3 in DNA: TGTGCCAGCAGTGTACAGGGGAGAAGCTCCTACGAGCAGTACTTC. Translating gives CASSVQGRSSYEQYF.

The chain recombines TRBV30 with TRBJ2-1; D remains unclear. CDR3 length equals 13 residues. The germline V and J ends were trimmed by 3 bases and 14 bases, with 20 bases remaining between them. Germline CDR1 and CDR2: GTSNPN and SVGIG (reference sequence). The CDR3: CAWRDPGHLREFF. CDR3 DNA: TGTGCCTGGAGGGATCCCGGGCACCTAAGAGAGTTCTTC.

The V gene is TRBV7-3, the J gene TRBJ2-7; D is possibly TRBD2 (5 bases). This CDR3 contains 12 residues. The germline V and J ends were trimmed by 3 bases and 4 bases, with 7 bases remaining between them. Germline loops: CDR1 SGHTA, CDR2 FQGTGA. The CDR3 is CASSFREYEQYF. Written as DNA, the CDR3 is TGTGCCAGCAGCTTTAGGGAGTACGAGCAGTACTTC.

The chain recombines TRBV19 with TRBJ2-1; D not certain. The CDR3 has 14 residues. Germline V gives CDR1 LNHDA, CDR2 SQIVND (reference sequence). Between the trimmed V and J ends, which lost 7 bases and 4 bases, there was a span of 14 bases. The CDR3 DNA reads TGTGCCAGTACCGACTCGGGCAAATACAATGAGCAGTTCTTC. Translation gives CASTDSGKYNEQFF.

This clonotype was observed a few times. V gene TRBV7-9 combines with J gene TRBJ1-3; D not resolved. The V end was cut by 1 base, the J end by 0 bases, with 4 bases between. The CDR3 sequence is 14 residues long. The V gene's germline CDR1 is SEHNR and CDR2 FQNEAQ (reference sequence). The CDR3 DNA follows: TGTGCCAGCAGCTTAGTGGTCTCTGGAAACACCATATATTTT. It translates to CASSLVVSGNTIYF.

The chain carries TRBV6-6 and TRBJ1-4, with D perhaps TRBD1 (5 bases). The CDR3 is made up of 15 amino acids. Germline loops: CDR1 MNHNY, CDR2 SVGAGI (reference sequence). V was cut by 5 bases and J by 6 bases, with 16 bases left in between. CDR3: CASSEGPGPYEKLFF. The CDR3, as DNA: TGTGCCAGCAGTGAAGGGCCGGGACCATATGAAAAACTGTTTTTT.

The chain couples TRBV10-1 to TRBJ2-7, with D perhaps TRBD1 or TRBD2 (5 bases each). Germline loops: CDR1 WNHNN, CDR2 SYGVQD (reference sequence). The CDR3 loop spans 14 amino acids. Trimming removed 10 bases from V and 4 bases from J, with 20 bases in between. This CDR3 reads CANRYSGRGYEQYF. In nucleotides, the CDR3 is TGCGCCAACAGGTACAGTGGGAGAGGATACGAGCAGTACTTC.

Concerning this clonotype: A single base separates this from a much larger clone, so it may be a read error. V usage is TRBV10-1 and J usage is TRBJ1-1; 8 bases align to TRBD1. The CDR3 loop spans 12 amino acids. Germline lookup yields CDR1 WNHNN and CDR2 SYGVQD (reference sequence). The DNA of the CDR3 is TGCGCCAGCTGTGAACAGGGGGATGAAGCTTTCTTT. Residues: CASCEQGDEAFF.

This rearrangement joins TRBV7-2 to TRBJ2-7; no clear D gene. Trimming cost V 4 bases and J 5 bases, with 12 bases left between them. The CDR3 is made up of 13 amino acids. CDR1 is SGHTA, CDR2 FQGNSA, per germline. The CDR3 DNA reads TGTGCCAGCAGCTCATACACAGTGGACGAGCAGTACTTC. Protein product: CASSSYTVDEQYF.

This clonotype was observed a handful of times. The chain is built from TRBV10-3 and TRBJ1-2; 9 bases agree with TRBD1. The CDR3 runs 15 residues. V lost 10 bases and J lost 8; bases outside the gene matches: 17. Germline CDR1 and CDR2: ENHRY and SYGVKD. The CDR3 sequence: CATTPGQGTFSGYTF. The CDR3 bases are TGTGCCACAACGCCAGGACAGGGGACCTTTAGCGGCTACACCTTC.

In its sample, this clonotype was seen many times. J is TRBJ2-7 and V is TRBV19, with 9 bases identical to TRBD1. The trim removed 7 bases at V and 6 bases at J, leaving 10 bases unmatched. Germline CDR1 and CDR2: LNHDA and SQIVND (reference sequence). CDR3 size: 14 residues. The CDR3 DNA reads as TGTGCCAGTAAGGCGGGACAGGGAGGTTTCGAGCAGTACTTC. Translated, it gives CASKAGQGGFEQYF.

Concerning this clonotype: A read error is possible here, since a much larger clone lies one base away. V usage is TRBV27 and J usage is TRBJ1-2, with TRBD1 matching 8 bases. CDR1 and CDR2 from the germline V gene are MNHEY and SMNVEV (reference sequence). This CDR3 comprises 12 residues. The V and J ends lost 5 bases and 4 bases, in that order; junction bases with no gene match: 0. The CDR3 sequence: CASSTGGYGYTF. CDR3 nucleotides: TGTGCCAGCAGTACAGGGGGCTATGGCTACACCTTC.